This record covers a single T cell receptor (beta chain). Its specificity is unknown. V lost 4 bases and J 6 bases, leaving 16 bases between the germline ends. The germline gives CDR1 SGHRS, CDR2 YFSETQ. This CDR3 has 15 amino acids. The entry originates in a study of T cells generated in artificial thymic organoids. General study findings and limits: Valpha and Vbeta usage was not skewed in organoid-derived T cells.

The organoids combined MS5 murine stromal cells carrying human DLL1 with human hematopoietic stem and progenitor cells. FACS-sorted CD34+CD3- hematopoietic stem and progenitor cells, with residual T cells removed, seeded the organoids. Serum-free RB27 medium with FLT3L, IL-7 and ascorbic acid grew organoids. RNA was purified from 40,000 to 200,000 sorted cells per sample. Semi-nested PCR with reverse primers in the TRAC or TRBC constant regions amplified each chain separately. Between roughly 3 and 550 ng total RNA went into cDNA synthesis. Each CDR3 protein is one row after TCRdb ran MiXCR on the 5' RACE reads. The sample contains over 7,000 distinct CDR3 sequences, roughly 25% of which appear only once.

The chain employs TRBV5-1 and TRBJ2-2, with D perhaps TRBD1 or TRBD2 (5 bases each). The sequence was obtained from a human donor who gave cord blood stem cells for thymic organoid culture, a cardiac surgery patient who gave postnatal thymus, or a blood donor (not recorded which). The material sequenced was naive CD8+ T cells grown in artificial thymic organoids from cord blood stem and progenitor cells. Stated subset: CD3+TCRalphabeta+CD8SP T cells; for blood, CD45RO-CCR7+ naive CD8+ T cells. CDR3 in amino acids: CASSRHPRDPGELFF. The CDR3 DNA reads TGCGCCAGCAGCCGACACCCTAGGGACCCCGGGGAGCTGTTTTTT.